This is a list of T cell receptor beta chains from one sample in a study of blood T cell repertoires in COVID-19. Only in-frame clones appear in the TCRdb table, and some are missing; sequencing was by immunoSEQ multiplex PCR. Here the sample spans about 240,000 clones, 80% to 90% being singletons. Sequenced sample: PBMCs or T cells enriched from blood (not recorded which). All receptors derive from a woman between 40 and 55 years old who had been exposed to COVID-19. Each CDR3 is given with its conserved first and last residue. Each record gives: clone size, D gene, J gene, V gene, CDR3 protein, CDR3 DNA. The D gene is left open where the match is weak. The size entry is marked missing in some rows and otherwise reads once, few, many or a size class.

many | TRBD1 | TRBJ1-1 | TRBV24-1 | CATSRQGAGGTEAFF | TGTGCCACCAGCCGACAGGGGGCAGGAGGCACTGAAGCTTTCTTT
. | . | TRBJ1-2 | TRBV6-5 | CASSYDSFYGYTF | TGTGCCAGCAGTTACGACAGTTTCTATGGCTACACCTTC
. | . | TRBJ2-7 | TRBV6-5 | CASRLGPYEQYF | TGTGCCAGCAGGCTAGGTCCCTACGAGCAGTACTTC
. | TRBD2 | TRBJ2-1 | TRBV10-3 | CAISEPGLAGGDEQFF | TGTGCCATCAGTGAGCCGGGACTAGCGGGGGGGGATGAGCAGTTCTTC
once | TRBD1 | TRBJ1-5 | TRBV19 | CASSTTGGDQPQHF | TGTGCCAGTAGTACAACAGGGGGCGATCAGCCCCAGCATTTT
. | . | TRBJ1-1 | TRBV12-3/TRBV12-4 | CASSYSTEAFF | TGTGCCAGCAGTTACAGCACTGAAGCTTTCTTT
. | . | TRBJ1-4 | TRBV18 | CASSPAEGGKLFF | TGTGCCAGCTCACCGGCGGAGGGTGGAAAACTGTTTTTT
. | TRBD1 | TRBJ2-7 | TRBV7-9 | CASSPRQGEKDEQYF | TGTGCCAGCAGCCCCAGACAGGGGGAAAAGGACGAGCAGTACTTC
. | . | TRBJ1-2 | TRBV28 | CASNSAPGAGGYTF | TGTGCCAGCAACTCCGCCCCAGGGGCAGGCGGCTACACCTTC
. | TRBD2 | TRBJ2-1 | TRBV7-3 | CASSREAGGPYNEQFF | TGTGCCAGCAGCCGCGAGGCGGGGGGGCCTTACAATGAGCAGTTCTTC
. | . | TRBJ1-2 | TRBV7-9 | CASSLDRINYGYTF | TGTGCCAGCAGCTTAGACAGAATTAACTATGGCTACACCTTC
. | TRBD1 | TRBJ1-3 | TRBV19 | CASSIERTGGGNTIYF | TGTGCCAGTAGTATCGAAAGGACAGGCGGTGGAAACACCATATATTTT
. | . | TRBJ2-2 | TRBV4-3 | CASSQDAGTGELFF | TGCGCCAGCAGCCAAGATGCAGGGACCGGGGAGCTGTTTTTT
. | TRBD2 | TRBJ2-3 | TRBV7-6 | CASSLAITSGETQYF | TGTGCCAGCAGCCTAGCTATCACTAGCGGGGAAACGCAGTATTTT
. | . | TRBJ2-4 | TRBV29-1 | CSAVLAKNIQYF | TGCAGCGCCGTTCTAGCCAAAAACATTCAGTACTTC
. | TRBD2 | TRBJ2-2 | TRBV5-1 | CASRSGLAGPGELFF | TGCGCCAGCAGATCGGGACTAGCGGGTCCCGGGGAGCTGTTTTTT
many | TRBD1 | TRBJ1-5 | TRBV7-8 | CASSQPGQGNQPQHF | TGTGCCAGCAGCCAGCCGGGACAGGGCAATCAGCCCCAGCATTTT
. | . | TRBJ1-1 | TRBV9 | CASSAFEGDTEAFF | TGTGCCAGCAGCGCCTTCGAGGGGGACACTGAAGCTTTCTTT
. | TRBD1 | TRBJ1-6 | TRBV9 | CASSEGQSSYNSPLHF | TGTGCCAGCAGCGAGGGACAGAGCTCCTATAATTCACCCCTCCACTTT
. | . | TRBJ1-2 | TRBV4-3 | CASSQDRQGLGYGYTF | TGCGCCAGCAGCCAAGATCGGCAGGGGCTTGGCTATGGCTACACCTTC
. | . | TRBJ2-7 | TRBV10-3 | CAISAGGRGNYEQYF | TGTGCCATCAGTGCTGGGGGACGGGGGAACTACGAGCAGTACTTC
once | . | TRBJ1-4 | TRBV12-5 | CASGSQGIANEKLFF | TGTGCTAGTGGTTCGCAGGGGATTGCTAATGAAAAACTGTTTTTT
once | . | TRBJ2-2 | TRBV7-2 | CASSSGMVGELFF | TGTGCCAGCAGCTCGGGGATGGTCGGGGAGCTGTTTTTT
. | . | TRBJ1-3 | TRBV18 | CASSPNQGSGNTIYF | TGTGCCAGCTCACCTAACCAGGGCTCTGGAAACACCATATATTTT
. | TRBD1 | TRBJ1-2 | TRBV5-6 | CASSSDRVSHPTF | TGTGCCAGCAGCTCGGACAGGGTCTCTCATCCCACCTTC
. | TRBD1 | TRBJ2-1 | TRBV5-5 | CASSFGTGGFYNEQFF | TGTGCCAGCAGCTTCGGGACAGGGGGTTTCTACAATGAGCAGTTCTTC
. | . | TRBJ1-1 | TRBV3-1/TRBV3-2 | CASSQDPQQGMNTEAFF | TGTGCCAGCAGCCAAGACCCACAACAGGGCATGAACACTGAAGCTTTCTTT
. | . | TRBJ1-1 | TRBV28 | CASSLRQFRTEAFF | TGTGCCAGCAGTTTAAGACAATTTAGGACTGAAGCTTTCTTT
. | . | TRBJ2-5 | TRBV30 | CAWSVRGPYQETQYF | TGTGCCTGGAGTGTACGAGGTCCGTACCAAGAGACCCAGTACTTC
. | TRBD1 | TRBJ1-5 | TRBV4-1 | CASRPQDRGRLNQPQHF | TGCGCCAGCAGGCCTCAAGACAGGGGGCGATTGAATCAGCCCCAGCATTTT
. | . | TRBJ2-5 | TRBV7-6 | CASSQNRVEFQETQYF | TGTGCCAGCAGCCAGAACAGGGTGGAGTTTCAAGAGACCCAGTACTTC
. | TRBD1 | TRBJ1-5 | TRBV5-1 | CASSLAGGAGQPQHF | TGCGCCAGCAGCTTGGCAGGGGGCGCGGGTCAGCCCCAGCATTTT
. | . | TRBJ1-4 | TRBV12-3/TRBV12-4 | CASGKQGGEKLFF | TGTGCCAGCGGGAAGCAGGGCGGTGAAAAACTGTTTTTT
. | TRBD2 | TRBJ2-5 | TRBV6-1 | CASSEAISTSGGETQYF | TGTGCCAGCAGTGAAGCGATATCCACTAGCGGGGGCGAGACCCAGTACTTC
. | TRBD1 | TRBJ2-1 | TRBV10-3 | CAISSLQGEDNEQFF | TGTGCCATCAGTTCTCTACAGGGGGAGGACAATGAGCAGTTCTTC
. | . | TRBJ1-1 | TRBV18 | CASSPFPPPEAEAFF | TGTGCCAGCTCACCATTCCCCCCCCCGGAGGCTGAAGCTTTCTTT
. | . | TRBJ1-5 | TRBV19 | CASSYQAQGQPQHF | TGTGCCAGTAGTTATCAGGCCCAGGGACAGCCCCAGCATTTT